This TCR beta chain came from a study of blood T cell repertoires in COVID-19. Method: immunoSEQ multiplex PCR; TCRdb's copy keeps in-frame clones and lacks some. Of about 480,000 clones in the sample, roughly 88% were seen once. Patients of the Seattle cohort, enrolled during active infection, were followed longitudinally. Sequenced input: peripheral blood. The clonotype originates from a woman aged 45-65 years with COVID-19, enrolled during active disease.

Here the CDR3 DNA reads TGTGCCAGCAGCCCCCCGGGAGCCTCAGCTAACTATGGCTACACCTTC. This sequence encodes CASSPPGASANYGYTF. V usage is TRBV9 and J usage is TRBJ1-2, with D unresolved. The CDR3 loop spans 16 amino acids. Trimming pared 4 bases from V and 0 bases from J, leaving 16 bases between. Germline lookup yields CDR1 SGDLS and CDR2 YYNGEE.